This T cell receptor beta chain was profiled in a study of breast tumors, draining lymph nodes, adjacent tissues (dated by TCRdb to the mid-2010s). About the investigation overall: In breast cancer patients, the study compared the TCR beta repertoires of tumor, adjacent nontumor tissue and axillary lymph nodes. The study was designed to assess the relationships and possible T-cell exchange between tumor, surrounding tissue and draining lymph node repertoires in human breast cancer.

This clonotype was picked up many times. Its antigen remains undetermined. The input lacks base qualities; no much larger clone sits a single base away. Sequenced using an Illumina HiSeq 2000. Multiplex PCR amplification was used to generate the TCR beta chain libraries. The amplified TCR beta chain products were analyzed by high-throughput sequencing. The raw public reads went through TCRdb reprocessing: fastp at Q25, MiXCR clone calling, in-frame beta chains kept. Entries that share a CDR3 protein sequence are merged under the most common genes and DNA. Here the sample has under 150,000 distinct CDR3 sequences; around 21% occur a single time. The ten most abundant clones make up about 2% of the sample. The lymph node samples were taken from the axillary draining lymph nodes of breast cancer patients. The study at large found these results: The data were considered consistent with most tumor T cells being derived from the lymph node and subsequently expanding within tumor tissue. Tumor T-cell repertoires showed less diversity than lymph node repertoires and more diversity than nontumor tissue repertoires, and tumor T-cell repertoires showed preferential V and J gene usage. Rather than being directly demonstrated, the conclusion that tumor T cells originate in lymph nodes was presented as consistent with a hypothesis. The similarity between tumor and nontumor tissue repertoires was significantly greater in luminal-like breast cancer than in basal-like breast cancer.

The TCR comes from a female donor with breast cancer. Some clones in this sample may be carry-over from other donors' samples. Sequenced: axillary lymph node tissue.

The CDR3 region reads CSALGTVGSGNTIYF. In nucleotide form, the sequence is TGCAGTGCTCTCGGGACGGTGGGCTCTGGAAACACCATATATTTT. The chain uses TRBV20-1 and TRBJ1-3, with TRBD1 perhaps the D gene, on 5 matching bases. From the germline V gene (reference sequence), CDR1 is DFQATT and CDR2 is SNEGSKA. There are 15 amino acids in the CDR3, from cysteine to phenylalanine inclusive. This entry keeps only the CDR3 DNA: 45 bases, framed from base 1. The trim is 5 bases for V and 0 bases for J, with a gap of 14 bases between the germline ends.